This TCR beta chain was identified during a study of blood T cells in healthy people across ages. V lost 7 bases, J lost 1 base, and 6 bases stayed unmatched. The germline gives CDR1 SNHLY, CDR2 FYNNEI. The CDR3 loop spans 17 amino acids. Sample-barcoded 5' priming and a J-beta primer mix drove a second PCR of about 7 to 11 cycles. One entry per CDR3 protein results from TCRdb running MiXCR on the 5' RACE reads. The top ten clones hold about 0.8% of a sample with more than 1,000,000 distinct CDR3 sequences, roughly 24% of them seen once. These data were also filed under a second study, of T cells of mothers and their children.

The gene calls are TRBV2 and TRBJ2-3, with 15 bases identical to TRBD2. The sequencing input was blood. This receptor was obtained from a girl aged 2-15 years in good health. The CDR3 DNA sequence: TGTGCCAGCAATGGACTAGCGGGGGGGGGACGCACAGATACGCAGTATTTT. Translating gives CASNGLAGGGRTDTQYF.